The next 8 T cell receptor beta chains were all read from a single sample in a study of vaccination and CD4 T cells after COVID-19. The antigens for these receptors are not known. As for treatment: approximately nine-day PBMC culture with coronavirus spike peptide pools or control peptides (ViraFEST assay). Cultured CD4+ T cell DNA underwent sequencing with the Oncomine TCR Beta short-read assay. TCRdb called the PCR reads again in MiXCR, with one record for every CDR3 protein. The profile covers some 20,000 distinct CDR3 sequences, with 44% appearing a single time and about 18% taken by the ten largest. The sequencing here drew on CD4+ T cells from blood, cultured in vitro, taken before SARS-CoV-2 vaccination. The receptors were sampled from a human donor who received a COVID-19 vaccine.

This clonotype was found a few times. The rearrangement uses TRBV20-1 and TRBJ2-7; possible D gene TRBD2, 5 bases. The CDR3 is 14 residues long. Trimming cost V 1 base and J 2 bases, with 12 bases left between them. The germline V gene encodes CDR1 DFQATT and CDR2 SNEGSKA (reference sequence). The CDR3 loop is CSARGRRTTYEQYF. In nucleotides, the CDR3 is TGCAGTGCTAGAGGGAGGCGTACCACCTACGAGCAGTACTTC.

This clonotype was counted between two and nine times. The chain's CDR3 is CSARDWGDESSYEQYF. Here the CDR3 DNA reads TGCAGTGCTAGAGATTGGGGAGACGAGAGCTCCTACGAGCAGTACTTC. The V call is TRBV20-1, the J call TRBJ2-7; a weak D match, TRBD2 (5 bases). Germline assignment: CDR1 DFQATT and CDR2 SNEGSKA (reference sequence). CDR3 length: 16 residues. Trimming took off 0 bases at V and 0 bases at J, with 15 bases between the two ends.

This clonotype has just one count. V usage is TRBV7-2 and J usage is TRBJ2-7; 11 nucleotides line up with TRBD2. The CDR3 covers 17 residues. CDR1 SGHTA and CDR2 FQGNSA come from the germline V gene. The J segment lost 2 bases and the V segment lost 1 base, leaving 7 bases of the junction unmatched. As DNA, the CDR3 is TGTGCCAGCAGCTTAGTCGGGGGGACTAGCGGACCCTACGAGCAGTACTTC. It specifies CASSLVGGTSGPYEQYF.

The sample holds a few counts of this clonotype. The V gene is TRBV2, the J gene TRBJ1-1; D unclear. Per the germline V gene, CDR1 is SNHLY and CDR2 is FYNNEI. Trimming took off 6 bases at V and 2 bases at J, with 10 bases between the two ends. The CDR3 consists of 13 residues. CDR3 coding DNA: TGTGCCAGCAGCCTGGACGGTAACACTGAAGCTTTCTTT. Amino acids: CASSLDGNTEAFF.

The rearrangement links TRBV12-3 or TRBV12-4 to TRBJ2-1; 11 bases map to TRBD2. This CDR3 is built from 16 residues. The trim removed 2 bases at V and 4 bases at J, leaving 4 bases unmatched. The CDR3 spells CASSLRLAGTYNEQFF. The CDR3 bases are TGTGCCAGCAGTTTAAGACTAGCGGGGACTTACAATGAGCAGTTCTTC.

This clonotype appeared a single time. This chain links TRBV30 with TRBJ2-3; D unclear. This CDR3 is 12 amino acids long. Germline CDR1 GTSNPN, CDR2 SVGIG (reference sequence). V lost 0 bases and J lost 5, with 6 bases in between. The CDR3 is CAWSVLGDTQYF. CDR3 nucleotides: TGTGCCTGGAGTGTTTTGGGAGATACGCAGTATTTT.

The V call is TRBV24-1, the J call TRBJ2-7; the match to TRBD1 covers 7 bases. The germline V gene encodes CDR1 KGHDR and CDR2 SFDVKD. The CDR3 has 15 residues. The junction had 7 bases not matched to a gene; V was cut back by 4 bases and J by 2 bases. Written as DNA, the CDR3 is TGTGCCACCAGTGACCCCGGGACAGCTACCTACGAGCAGTACTTC. It specifies CATSDPGTATYEQYF.

The rearrangement links TRBV19 to TRBJ2-3; 9 nucleotides line up with TRBD1. The CDR3 is 16 amino acids. V lost 8 bases, J lost 2 bases, and 11 bases stayed unmatched. The germline V gene encodes CDR1 LNHDA and CDR2 SQIVND (reference sequence). The CDR3 region is CASSRTGTGTTDTQYF. The CDR3 region has the DNA TGTGCCAGTTCAAGAACCGGGACAGGGACCACAGATACGCAGTATTTT.